Each of the 25 T cell receptor beta chains below was sequenced from the same sample in a study of shared clonotypes between healthy human individuals. Naive CD8 cells comprised CD45RO-negative, CCR7-positively selected cells, excluding terminally differentiated effector memory CD45RA+ cells. The method was immunoSEQ multiplex PCR; TCRdb's version includes in-frame clones alone and lacks a portion of them. The sample yields about 820,000 clones, roughly 92% seen once. The sample comprised naive CD8+ T cells sorted from blood. These receptor sequences come from a man aged 25-40 years in good health.

V gene TRBV7-9 combines with J gene TRBJ2-3; 11 bases are shared with TRBD1. CDR3 size: 15 residues. V shed 1 base, J shed 5 bases, and the junction held 2 bases outside the gene matches. Germline V CDR1 and CDR2: SEHNR, FQNEAQ (reference sequence). CDR3 coding DNA: TGTGCCAGCAGCTTAGGGACAGGGGGCGAAGATACGCAGTATTTT. It is translated as CASSLGTGGEDTQYF.

The chain employs TRBV5-1 and TRBJ1-1; D may be TRBD1 (5 bases). Germline V CDR1 and CDR2: SGHRS, YFSETQ. Trimming removed 4 bases from V and 3 bases from J, with 22 bases in between. The CDR3 is made up of 17 amino acids. Here the CDR3 reads CASSLGFGDAPDTEAFF. CDR3 nucleotides: TGCGCCAGCAGCCTCGGTTTTGGGGACGCGCCGGACACTGAAGCTTTCTTT.

The genes are TRBV7-6 and TRBJ1-2, with 9 positions matching TRBD1. CDR3 length equals 14 residues. Germline V CDR1 and CDR2: SGHVS, FNYEAQ. V was pared by 4 bases and J by 5 bases, with 5 bases of the junction left unmatched. CDR3 protein: CASSSLTGGYGYTF. The CDR3 coding sequence is TGTGCCAGCAGCTCCTTGACAGGGGGATATGGCTACACCTTC.

V gene TRBV12-5 combines with J gene TRBJ1-5; TRBD1 might be the D (5 bases). The germline V gene encodes CDR1 LGHNT and CDR2 FRNRAP. V was shortened by 5 bases and J by 3 bases, with 8 bases between the two germline ends. The CDR3 spans 13 residues. CDR3 nucleotide sequence: TGTGCTAGTGGTGCAGGGTACAATCAGCCCCAGCATTTT. This gives the protein CASGAGYNQPQHF. The full variable domain, with the rest looked up from reference TRBV12-5 and TRBJ1-5, is DARVTQTPRHKVTEMGQEVTMRCQPILGHNTVFWYRQTMMQGLELLAYFRNRAPLDDSGMPKDRFSAEMPDATLATLKIQPSEPRDSAVYFCASGAGYNQPQHFGDGTRLSIL.

This chain uses TRBV7-9 with TRBJ2-7, with a tentative D call TRBD2 (7 bases). The CDR3 is 12 amino acids. V was cut by 7 bases and J by 4 bases, with 11 bases left in between. CDR1 SEHNR and CDR2 FQNEAQ come from the germline V gene (reference sequence). CDR3 bases: TGTGCCAGCATCGGGGGGCTGTACGAGCAGTACTTC. Translated, it gives CASIGGLYEQYF.

The chain links TRBV4-1 to TRBJ2-7; possible D gene TRBD2, 6 bases. V was trimmed by 4 bases and J by 3 bases, leaving 10 bases between them. The germline V gene encodes CDR1 MGHRA and CDR2 YSYEKL. CDR3 length equals 13 residues. CDR3 sequence reads: CASSPPTSYEQYF. CDR3 coding DNA: TGCGCCAGCAGCCCGCCGACTAGCTACGAGCAGTACTTC.

Remarks on this clone: The same CDR3 arises from other DNA sequences in this sample as well. This sequence joins TRBV5-1 and TRBJ2-1; 7 bases match TRBD2. Germline values: CDR1 SGHRS, CDR2 YFSETQ. The J segment lost 8 bases and the V segment lost 2 bases, leaving 7 bases of the junction unmatched. The CDR3 extends over 14 amino acids. CDR3 coding DNA: TGCGCCAGCAGCTTCGGCGGGAGATTGGATGAGCAGTTCTTC. Its protein product is CASSFGGRLDEQFF. Filled out from reference TRBV5-1 and TRBJ2-1, the complete variable domain reads KAGVTQTPRYLIKTRGQQVTLSCSPISGHRSVSWYQQTPGQGLQFLFEYFSETQRNKGNFPGRFSGRQFSNSRSEMNVSTLELGDSALYLCASSFGGRLDEQFFGPGTRLTVL.

The gene calls are TRBV19 and TRBJ2-7, with 9 bases aligning to TRBD2. The germline gives CDR1 LNHDA, CDR2 SQIVND (reference sequence). This CDR3 comprises 14 residues. V dropped 6 bases and J dropped 2; count of bases not matched to a gene: 5. The CDR3 loop is CASRLTSGTYEQYF. The CDR3 DNA sequence: TGTGCCAGTAGGTTGACTAGCGGAACCTACGAGCAGTACTTC.

This clone was counted only a few times. The rearrangement uses TRBV20-1 and TRBJ2-7; D not certain. The V end was cut by 2 bases, the J end by 5 bases, with 7 bases between. Germline V CDR1 and CDR2: DFQATT, SNEGSKA (reference sequence). The CDR3 has 11 residues. The DNA of the CDR3 is TGCAGTGCTAGAAGGGAAAACGAGCAGTACTTC. It codes for CSARRENEQYF.

The chain is built from TRBV5-6 and TRBJ2-7; D possibly matches TRBD1 or TRBD2 (6 bases each). This CDR3 is built from 15 residues. V lost 6 bases and J lost 2, with 18 bases in between. The V gene's germline CDR1 is SGHDT and CDR2 YYEEEE. CDR3: CASTEQGGRPYEQYF. DNA for the CDR3: TGTGCCAGCACCGAGCAAGGGGGGCGCCCCTACGAGCAGTACTTC.

This chain joins TRBV29-1 and TRBJ2-7, with D perhaps matching TRBD1 (5 bases). V dropped 5 bases and J dropped 5 bases, with 19 bases sitting between them. The CDR3 consists of 14 residues. Germline V gene sequence: CDR1 SQVTM, CDR2 ANQGSEA. The chain's CDR3 is CSVLSRQGAHEQYF. The CDR3 DNA sequence: TGCAGCGTTCTTTCGAGGCAGGGCGCCCACGAGCAGTACTTC.

This clone occurred a few times. The sample holds other DNA sequences that translate to the same CDR3. V and J are TRBV27 and TRBJ2-2; D not resolved. Per the germline V gene, CDR1 is MNHEY and CDR2 is SMNVEV (reference sequence). The CDR3 is 13 amino acids. The V gene lost 3 bases and the J gene lost 3 bases, with 5 bases spanning the gap. The CDR3 sequence: CASSLWDTGELFF. DNA for the CDR3: TGTGCCAGCAGTTTGTGGGACACCGGGGAGCTGTTTTTT.

The V gene is TRBV6-1, the J gene TRBJ1-5; TRBD1 aligns across 10 bases. Germline loops: CDR1 MNHNS, CDR2 SASEGT. The V and J ends lost 3 bases and 5 bases, in that order; junction bases with no gene match: 10. This CDR3 is built from 17 residues. CDR3 loop: CASSEERQGAGYQPQHF. In DNA, the CDR3 is TGTGCCAGCAGTGAGGAAAGACAGGGGGCGGGGTATCAGCCCCAGCATTTT.

This clone was seen just once. The V and J genes are TRBV10-3 and TRBJ2-3; D not resolved. The CDR3 runs to 13 residues. V dropped 3 bases and J dropped 5 bases, with 9 bases sitting between them. The V gene's germline CDR1 is ENHRY and CDR2 SYGVKD. In DNA form, the CDR3 reads TGTGCCATCAGTGACCCGACAAGAGATACGCAGTATTTT. Amino acid sequence: CAISDPTRDTQYF.

J is TRBJ2-2 and V is TRBV7-9, with D tentatively TRBD1 (7 bases). V was trimmed by 1 base and J by 4 bases, leaving 13 bases between them. Germline CDR1 SEHNR, CDR2 FQNEAQ (reference sequence). The CDR3 is made up of 16 amino acids. The CDR3, as DNA: TGTGCCAGCAGCTTAGTACAGGGGAGGTCCACCGGGGAGCTGTTTTTT. The encoded protein is CASSLVQGRSTGELFF.

This chain joins TRBV28 and TRBJ2-7, with D unclear. The CDR3 spans 12 residues. The ends were cut back, 3 bases at V and 4 bases at J, with 7 bases in the middle. Germline loops: CDR1 MDHEN, CDR2 SYDVKM. CDR3 DNA: TGTGCCAGCAGTTTTGAGAGATACGAGCAGTACTTC. Translation: CASSFERYEQYF.

The table lists this clone with a count of one. The genes are TRBV28 and TRBJ2-7; no clear D. The CDR3 covers 11 residues. V lost 10 bases and J 4 bases, leaving 11 bases between the germline ends. Germline V gene data show CDR1 as MDHEN and CDR2 as SYDVKM. The CDR3 nucleotides read TGTGCCACCGCGGAAAGTTACGAGCAGTACTTC. The encoded protein is CATAESYEQYF.

This chain uses TRBV6-1 with TRBJ1-1; 7 nucleotides match TRBD1. Germline CDR1 MNHNS, CDR2 SASEGT. The CDR3 extends over 15 amino acids. With 7 bases clipped from V and 1 base from J, the junction kept 9 bases outside the gene matches. The CDR3 region is CASITGDWGNTEAFF. CDR3 DNA: TGTGCCAGCATTACAGGGGATTGGGGGAACACTGAAGCTTTCTTT.

The chain has TRBV7-6 and TRBJ2-7; no firm D call. The CDR3 has 15 residues. Germline-derived CDR1 and CDR2 are SGHVS and FNYEAQ. The V and J ends lost 5 bases and 2 bases respectively, with 16 bases between them. This chain's CDR3 is CASSREASGTYEQYF. The CDR3 DNA reads TGTGCCAGCAGCCGCGAGGCCTCAGGAACCTACGAGCAGTACTTC.

The V and J genes are TRBV28 and TRBJ1-2; D is unresolved. CDR1 MDHEN and CDR2 SYDVKM come from the germline V gene. V was shortened by 10 bases and J by 5 bases, with 17 bases between the two germline ends. The CDR3 contains 13 residues. CDR3 amino acids: CATLHSELYGYTF. The CDR3 DNA reads TGTGCCACCCTTCATTCCGAACTTTATGGCTACACCTTC.

The chain recombines TRBV2 with TRBJ2-2, with 9 bases identical to TRBD2. After removal of 3 bases from V and 0 bases from J, the junction contained 11 bases not matched to a gene. Germline values: CDR1 SNHLY, CDR2 FYNNEI. The CDR3 is 19 amino acids. CDR3 sequence reads: CASSDTPLAGNANTGELFF. Here the CDR3 DNA reads TGTGCCAGCAGTGATACCCCCCTAGCGGGGAACGCGAACACCGGGGAGCTGTTTTTT.

J is TRBJ2-7 and V is TRBV28, with a tentative D call TRBD1 (6 bases). The germline gives CDR1 MDHEN, CDR2 SYDVKM. This CDR3 is 15 amino acids long. V lost 7 bases, J lost 5 bases, and 21 bases lay in between. The CDR3 protein is CASKGESGVGDEQYF. The CDR3 nucleotides are TGTGCCAGCAAGGGGGAATCCGGGGTAGGGGACGAGCAGTACTTC. The full variable domain, rest sourced from reference TRBV28 and TRBJ2-7, is DVKVTQSSRYLVKRTGEKVFLECVQDMDHENMFWYRQDPGLGLRLIYFSYDVKMKEKGDIPEGYSVSREKKERFSLILESASTNQTSMYLCASKGESGVGDEQYFGPGTRLTVT.

V usage is TRBV4-2 and J usage is TRBJ2-1; D not certain. Per the germline V gene, CDR1 is LGHNA and CDR2 is YNFKEQ. The CDR3 loop spans 13 amino acids. The V gene lost 4 bases and the J gene lost 4 bases, with 8 bases spanning the gap. CDR3 region: CASSPDAYNEQFF. DNA for the CDR3: TGTGCCAGCAGCCCGGACGCGTACAATGAGCAGTTCTTC.

The chain is built from TRBV28 and TRBJ2-7; the D gene is possibly TRBD2 (6 bases). This CDR3 comprises 19 residues. Trimming took 6 bases from V and 2 from J, leaving 29 bases between them. Germline CDR1 is MDHEN and CDR2 is SYDVKM. The CDR3 reads CASSPGVGLSPQEAYEQYF. The CDR3 DNA reads as TGTGCCAGCAGCCCGGGGGTAGGGCTTTCCCCCCAAGAAGCCTACGAGCAGTACTTC.

The rearrangement uses TRBV5-6 and TRBJ2-7, with D perhaps TRBD1 or TRBD2 (5 bases each). Germline V gene lookup returns CDR1 SGHDT and CDR2 YYEEEE. V lost 6 bases and J 6 bases, leaving 16 bases between the germline ends. The CDR3 spans 13 residues. The CDR3 sequence is CASTILNGGEQYF. The CDR3 bases are TGTGCCAGCACCATACTAAATGGGGGCGAGCAGTACTTC.